This T cell receptor beta chain stems from a study of T-cell reconstitution after alpha-beta-depleted transplantation in children. Broader study findings: TCRbeta diversity was high at day 60 in some patients (a result of surviving recipient T cells and thymic progenitors). Several hundred rapidly expanded clones from non-depleted graft cells reportedly supplied alpha-beta T cells about two months post-transplant. A year had passed since transplant, and T-cell counts and diversity by then came mostly from newly produced T cells.

The sample holds many counts of this clonotype. Its antigen is unknown. V lost 1 base, J lost 6 bases, and 8 bases stayed unmatched. The V gene's germline CDR1 is SGHTA and CDR2 FQGNSA. The CDR3 is 17 residues long. Unique molecular identifiers tagged the TCRbeta library. TCRdb fed the PCR reads into MiXCR, producing one record per CDR3 protein. This table holds 65,000 to 90,000 distinct CDR3 sequences, roughly a tenth found once. The origin of this receptor is a boy aged 5-17 years with acute myeloid leukemia, due to receive a stem cell transplant. The specimen was PBMCs, collected before TCRalphabeta/CD19-depleted stem cell transplant. The rearrangement links TRBV7-2 to TRBJ2-1; 11 nucleotides match TRBD2. The CDR3 protein is CASSLVSRLAGGNEQFF. CDR3 sequence (DNA): TGTGCCAGCAGCTTAGTGTCCCGGCTAGCGGGAGGCAATGAGCAGTTCTTC. The whole variable domain, remainder taken from reference TRBV7-2 and TRBJ2-1, is GAGVSQSPSNKVTEKGKDVELRCDPISGHTALYWYRQSLGQGLEFLIYFQGNSAPDKSGLPSDRFSAERTGGSVSTLTIQRTQQEDSAVYLCASSLVSRLAGGNEQFFGPGTRLTVL.